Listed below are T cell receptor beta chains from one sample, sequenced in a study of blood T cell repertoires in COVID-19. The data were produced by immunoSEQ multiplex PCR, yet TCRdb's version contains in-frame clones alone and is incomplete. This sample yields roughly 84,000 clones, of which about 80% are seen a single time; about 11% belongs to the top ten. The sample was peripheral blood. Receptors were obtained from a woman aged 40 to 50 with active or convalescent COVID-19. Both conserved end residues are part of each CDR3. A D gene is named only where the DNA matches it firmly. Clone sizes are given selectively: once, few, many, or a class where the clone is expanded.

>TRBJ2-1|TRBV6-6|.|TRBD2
TGTGCCAGCATCGACGGCGGGGGTTATTCCTACAATGAGCAGTTCTTC
CASIDGGGYSYNEQFF
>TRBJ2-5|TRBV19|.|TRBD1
TGTGCCAGTAGTTCGTCAGGGGGCGGCCAGACCCAGTACTTC
CASSSSGGGQTQYF
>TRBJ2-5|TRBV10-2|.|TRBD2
TGCGCCAGCAGTGAGCCGAAGGGAGGGGAAGAGACCCAGTACTTC
CASSEPKGGEETQYF
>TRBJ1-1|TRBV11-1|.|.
TGTGCCAGCCTGAGGGCAGACACGAACACTGAAGCTTTCTTT
CASLRADTNTEAFF
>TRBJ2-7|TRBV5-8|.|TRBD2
TGTGCCAGCAGCTTTTGGACTAGTGGCGAGCAGTACTTC
CASSFWTSGEQYF
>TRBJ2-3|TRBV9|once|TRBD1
TGTGCCAGCAGCGTATACGGACAGGGAATAACAGATACGCAGTATTTT
CASSVYGQGITDTQYF
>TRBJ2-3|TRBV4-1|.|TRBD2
TGCGCCAGCAGCCCCGGACTAGCGGAGCCCACAGATACGCAGTATTTT
CASSPGLAEPTDTQYF
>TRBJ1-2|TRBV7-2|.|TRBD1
TGTGCCAGCAGCTTAGGGGACAGGGCTGAGGGCTACACCTTC
CASSLGDRAEGYTF
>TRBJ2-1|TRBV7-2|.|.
TGTGCCAGCAGCCCCGACAGTGGGCTGGGCGAGCAGTTCTTC
CASSPDSGLGEQFF
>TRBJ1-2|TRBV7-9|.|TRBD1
TGTGCCAGCAGATGCCTCAACAGGGGAAGGGAGAGCTATGGCTACACCTTC
CASRCLNRGRESYGYTF
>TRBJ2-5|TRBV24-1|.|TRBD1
TGTGCCACCCAAGAGGGGACAGGGGGTCACGGGGAGACCCAGTACTTC
CATQEGTGGHGETQYF
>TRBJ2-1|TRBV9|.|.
TGTGCCAGCAGCGTAGCGGGCGGGCGCCTGGATGGGCACCAGTTCTTC
CASSVAGGRLDGHQFF
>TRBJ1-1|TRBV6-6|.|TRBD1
TGTGCCAGCAGTCTCTACAGGGGAGGTTACACTGAAGCTTTCTTT
CASSLYRGGYTEAFF
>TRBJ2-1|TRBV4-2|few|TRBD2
TGTGCCAGCAGCCACGGCGGGGGGGCCAATGAGCAGTTCTTC
CASSHGGGANEQFF
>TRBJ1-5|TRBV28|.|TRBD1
TGTGCCAGCAGTTCCTCTGATACAGGGGGCTATCAGCCCCAGCATTTT
CASSSSDTGGYQPQHF
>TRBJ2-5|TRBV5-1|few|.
TGCGCCAGCAGCTCGAGTTCTAGCAAACAAGAGACCCAGTACTTC
CASSSSSSKQETQYF
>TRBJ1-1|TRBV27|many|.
TGTGCCACCAAAAGGGGCAGTTCAAACACTGAAGCTTTCTTT
CATKRGSSNTEAFF
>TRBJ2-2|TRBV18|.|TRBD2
TGTGCCAGCTCACCACCGGGACTAGCAAGTGGGGAGCTGTTTTTT
CASSPPGLASGELFF
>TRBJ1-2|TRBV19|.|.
TGTGCCAGTAGTATTGTTGATTGGAGCGCTCAGTATGGCTACACCTTC
CASSIVDWSAQYGYTF
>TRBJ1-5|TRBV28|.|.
TGTGCCAGCAGTCTCACCGTACTCCAGCCCCAGCATTTT
CASSLTVLQPQHF
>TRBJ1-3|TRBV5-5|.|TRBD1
TGTGCCAGCAGCTTGGCCTGGGACAGGGGAAACACCATATATTTT
CASSLAWDRGNTIYF
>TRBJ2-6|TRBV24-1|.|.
TGTGCCACCAGTGGCGGGCAGGGGGGCACTGGGGCCAACGTCCTGACTTTC
CATSGGQGGTGANVLTF
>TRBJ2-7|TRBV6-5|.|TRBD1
TGTGCCAGCAGTTACCCCAACAGGGGGTTCTACGAGCAGTACTTC
CASSYPNRGFYEQYF
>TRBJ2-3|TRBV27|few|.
TGTGCCAGCAGTTTAACCCGGGACTTCAACACAGATACGCAGTATTTT
CASSLTRDFNTDTQYF
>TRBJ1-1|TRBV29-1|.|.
TGCAGCGTACTACAGGGGAACACTGAAGCTTTCTTT
CSVLQGNTEAFF
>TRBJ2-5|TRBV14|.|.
TGTGCCAGCAGCCAAGGGTCTGCCCAGGGGACCCAGTACTTC
CASSQGSAQGTQYF
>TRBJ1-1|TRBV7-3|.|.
TGTGCCAGCAGCTTAGGGGAGGTCACTGAAGCTTTCTTT
CASSLGEVTEAFF
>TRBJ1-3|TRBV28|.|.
TGTGCCAGCACCTCTTTCCTTGGAAACACCATATATTTT
CASTSFLGNTIYF
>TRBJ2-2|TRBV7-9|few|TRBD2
TGTGCCAGCAGTAGACTAGCGGCGAACACCGGGGAGCTGTTTTTT
CASSRLAANTGELFF
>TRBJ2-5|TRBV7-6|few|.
TGTGCCAGCAGCTTAGTGGTAGGGAGGACCGAGACCCAGTACTTC
CASSLVVGRTETQYF
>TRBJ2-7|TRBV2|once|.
TGTGCCAGCAGTGATTCCGTATTTGGGACAACCTACACCTACGAGCAGTACTTC
CASSDSVFGTTYTYEQYF
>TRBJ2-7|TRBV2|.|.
TGTGCCAGCAGTAGACAGGCTTACGAGCAGTACTTC
CASSRQAYEQYF
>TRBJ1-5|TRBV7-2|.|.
TGTGCCAGCAGCCCCCAACGGAATCAGCCCCAGCATTTT
CASSPQRNQPQHF
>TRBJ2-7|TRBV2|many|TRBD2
TGTGCCAGCAGTGGGACTAGCGGGAGGGCCGAGCAGTACTTC
CASSGTSGRAEQYF
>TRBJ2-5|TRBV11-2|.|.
TGTGCCAGCAGCTTAGGGGCAGGGGCGGTGGAGACCCAGTACTTC
CASSLGAGAVETQYF
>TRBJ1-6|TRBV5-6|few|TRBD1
TGTGCCAGCAGCTTTAGGGGGCTCGATTCACCCCTCCACTTT
CASSFRGLDSPLHF
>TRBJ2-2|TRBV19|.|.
TGTGCCAGTATCGGGCTAGCTCGCACCGGGGAGCTGTTTTTT
CASIGLARTGELFF
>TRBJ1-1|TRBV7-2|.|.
TGTGCCAGCAGCACGAAAGCGGGCACTGAAGCTTTCTTT
CASSTKAGTEAFF
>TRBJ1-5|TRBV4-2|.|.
TGTGCCAGCAGCCAAGATGCAACAACTAGCAATCAGCCCCAGCATTTT
CASSQDATTSNQPQHF
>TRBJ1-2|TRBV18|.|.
TGTGCCAGCTCACCTTTGGGCCGGTGGAACTATGGCTACACCTTC
CASSPLGRWNYGYTF
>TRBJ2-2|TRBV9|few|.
TGTGCCAGCAGCGTAGCAGGTCCCGCAGGGCTCACCGGGGAGCTGTTTTTT
CASSVAGPAGLTGELFF
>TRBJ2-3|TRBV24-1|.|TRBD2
TGTGCCACCAGTGAACCCCCTAGCGGCGCTAGCACAGATACGCAGTATTTT
CATSEPPSGASTDTQYF
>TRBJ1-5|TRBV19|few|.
TGTGCCAGTAGCCCGGGACACAATAGCAATCAGCCCCAGCATTTT
CASSPGHNSNQPQHF
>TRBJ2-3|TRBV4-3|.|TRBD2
TGCGCCAGCAGCCAAGACCAGGCGACTAGCCGCCTGACAGATACGCAGTATTTT
CASSQDQATSRLTDTQYF
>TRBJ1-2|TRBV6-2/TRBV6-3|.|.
TGTGCCAGCAGTTCCCGGAGGCACTATGGCTACACCTTC
CASSSRRHYGYTF
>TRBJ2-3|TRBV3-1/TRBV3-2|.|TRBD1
TGTGCCAGCAGCCAAGGGGGGACAGCTTCGGGTACGCAGTATTTT
CASSQGGTASGTQYF
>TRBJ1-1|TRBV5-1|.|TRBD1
TGCGCCAGCAGGGAAAGGACAGGGGCGAACACTGAAGCTTTCTTT
CASRERTGANTEAFF
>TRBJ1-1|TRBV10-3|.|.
TGTGCCATCAGCACGGGGGGGAACACTGAAGCTTTCTTT
CAISTGGNTEAFF
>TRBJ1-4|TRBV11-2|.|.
TGTGCCAGCCGACAGACAGCCGTTAATGAAAAACTGTTTTTT
CASRQTAVNEKLFF
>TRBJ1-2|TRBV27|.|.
TGTGCCAGCAGTCCAAGACAGGCGGGGGATGGCTACACCTTC
CASSPRQAGDGYTF
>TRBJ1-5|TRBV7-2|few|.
TGTGCCAGCAGTACCCAGGGTTTCAATCAGCCCCAGCATTTT
CASSTQGFNQPQHF
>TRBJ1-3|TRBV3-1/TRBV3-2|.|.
TGTGCCAGCAGCCATGAGAGAAACTCTGGAAACACCATATATTTT
CASSHERNSGNTIYF
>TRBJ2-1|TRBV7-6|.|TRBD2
TGTGCCAGCAGCATATTAGCGGGAGCGGGCAATGAGCAGTTCTTC
CASSILAGAGNEQFF
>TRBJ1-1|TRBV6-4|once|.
TGTGCCAGCAGTGACTGGCCAGGGACTAACACTGAAGCTTTCTTT
CASSDWPGTNTEAFF
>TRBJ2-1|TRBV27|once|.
TGTGCCAGCAGTCCCCAGGGTAATGAGCAGTTCTTC
CASSPQGNEQFF
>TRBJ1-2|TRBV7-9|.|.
TGTGCCAGCAGCCTACGTAGAGGTGTAGGCTACACCTTC
CASSLRRGVGYTF
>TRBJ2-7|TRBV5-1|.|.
TGCGCCAGCAGCGTCGCGACAGGAGCCCCCTACGAGCAGTACTTC
CASSVATGAPYEQYF